The 10 T cell receptor beta chains listed next were all sequenced from one sample in a study of post-analysis software for immune sequencing data. For these TCRs, the target antigens are not known. Findings and limits, study-wide: Patients showed TRBV5-6, TRBV5-1 and TRBV20-1 among roughly 5 TRBV segments more frequent than in controls.

Researchers reported that TCR beta cDNA libraries carried unique molecular identifiers. Each CDR3 protein is one row after TCRdb ran MiXCR on the PCR reads. The repertoire holds around 260,000 distinct CDR3 sequences, with about 40% as singletons. Sequencing was carried out using blood. Receptors were obtained from a girl between 5 and 17 years old with multiple sclerosis.

The gene calls are TRBV13 and TRBJ2-3; 7 nucleotides agree with TRBD2. Germline CDR1 reads PRHDT; CDR2 reads FYEKMQ (reference sequence). The CDR3 length is 14 residues. J was trimmed by 4 bases and V by 4 bases; bases with no gene match: 5. CDR3 coding DNA: TGTGCCAGCAGCTCCCTGCGGGAGCCAGATACGCAGTATTTT. This gives the protein CASSSLREPDTQYF.

V usage is TRBV5-1 and J usage is TRBJ1-1; 10 bases are a match to TRBD1. Germline V gene sequence: CDR1 SGHRS, CDR2 YFSETQ. With 4 bases clipped from V and 9 bases from J, the junction kept 6 bases outside the gene matches. This CDR3 has 13 residues. The CDR3 region is CASSAGTGVKAFF. In nucleotides, the CDR3 is TGCGCCAGCAGCGCCGGGACAGGGGTAAAAGCTTTCTTT.

There are many counts of this clonotype. This rearrangement joins TRBV10-3 to TRBJ1-2; D unresolved. Germline CDR1 and CDR2: ENHRY and SYGVKD. Trimming stripped 11 bases from V and 0 bases from J, with 13 bases between. CDR3 length equals 13 residues. CDR3 in amino acids: CASAVAANYGYTF. CDR3 DNA sequence: TGTGCCTCCGCCGTCGCGGCTAACTATGGCTACACCTTC.

In its sample, this clonotype was seen many times. This chain joins TRBV11-1 and TRBJ1-2; D is undetermined. Trimming stripped 5 bases from V and 8 bases from J, with 15 bases between. CDR3 size: 13 residues. Germline lookup yields CDR1 SGHAT and CDR2 FQDESV (reference sequence). CDR3 protein: CASSTGPGSGYTF. CDR3 coding DNA: TGTGCCAGCAGCACGGGCCCGGGGAGCGGCTACACCTTC.

This chain uses TRBV20-1 with TRBJ2-5; TRBD2 aligns across 10 bases. This CDR3 is 14 amino acids long. The J segment lost 4 bases and the V segment lost 1 base, leaving 3 bases of the junction unmatched. Germline CDR1 and CDR2: DFQATT and SNEGSKA (reference sequence). CDR3 in DNA: TGCAGTGCTAGAGTAGCGGGAGGAGGAGAGACCCAGTACTTC. Its protein is CSARVAGGGETQYF.

This chain uses TRBV27 with TRBJ2-1; 7 bases are a match to TRBD1. V lost 6 bases and J lost 6; bases outside the gene matches: 14. Germline CDR1 MNHEY, CDR2 SMNVEV (reference sequence). The CDR3 sequence is 16 residues long. CDR3 in amino acids: CASSQPGGSRSNEQFF. The CDR3 bases are TGTGCCAGCAGCCAGCCAGGGGGATCTAGAAGCAATGAGCAGTTCTTC.

As for this clonotype: A single base separates this from a much larger clone, so it may be a read error. The chain carries TRBV20-1 and TRBJ2-1; D gene ambiguous. Trimming cost V 3 bases and J 2 bases, with 14 bases left between them. Germline loops: CDR1 DFQATT, CDR2 SNEGSKA (reference sequence). There are 15 residues in the CDR3. The CDR3 is CSASGYFNPYNEQFF. As DNA, the CDR3 is TGCAGTGCTAGCGGGTACTTTAACCCCTACAATGAGCAGTTCTTC.

This clonotype has more than one count but fewer than ten. V is TRBV5-1 and J is TRBJ1-1, with 10 bases identical to TRBD1. Germline assignment: CDR1 SGHRS and CDR2 YFSETQ. The CDR3 is made up of 16 amino acids. Unmatched junction bases numbered 6, after V lost 0 bases and J lost 4 bases. DNA of the CDR3: TGCGCCAGCAGCTTGGTTGACGGACAGGGGGGCACTGAAGCTTTCTTT. Amino acid sequence: CASSLVDGQGGTEAFF.

This clonotype was observed many times. The chain uses TRBV13 and TRBJ2-5; D uncertain. The CDR3 spans 13 residues. Looked up from germline, CDR1 is PRHDT and CDR2 is FYEKMQ (reference sequence). Trimming stripped 2 bases from V and 1 base from J, with 5 bases between. The CDR3, as DNA: TGTGCCAGCAGCTTATTCCGCCAAGAGACCCAGTACTTC. This gives the protein CASSLFRQETQYF.

The chain has TRBV19 and TRBJ2-1; 12 bases fit TRBD2. Germline V gene sequence: CDR1 LNHDA, CDR2 SQIVND (reference sequence). The V segment lost 6 bases and the J segment 9 bases; nucleotides outside the gene matches: 6. This CDR3 comprises 14 residues. The CDR3 region is CASSLAGGTAEQFF. CDR3 DNA: TGTGCCAGTAGCCTAGCGGGGGGGACAGCTGAGCAGTTCTTC.